This TCR beta chain was found in a study of cytomegalovirus exposure and HLA in healthy donors. At the level of the study: The approximately 120 validation repertoires used the same platform as the 650 to 800 first-cohort repertoires, a later analysis reported. Study-wide points: A list of approximately 160 TCR beta chains associated with cytomegalovirus was given. In vitro testing confirmed a few CMV-associated chains as specific for CMV antigens. According to a subsequent analysis, TCR clusters from the first cohort were inclined to appear together in the 110 or so validation repertoires.

Some clones are missing from TCRdb's copy, which holds only in-frame ones; the method was immunoSEQ multiplex PCR. Of 150,000 or so clones listed, about 91% are singletons. Germline CDR1 WSHSY, CDR2 SAAADI. The CDR3 runs 15 residues. V was cut by 10 bases and J by 3 bases, with 19 bases left in between. A remark on this clone: Antigen unknown.

Specimen: PBMCs. The rearrangement uses TRBV10-2 and TRBJ1-5, with TRBD1 as a possible D gene (6 bases). The clonotype comes from a woman under 30 in good health and CMV-seropositive. CDR3 region: CATLRDIGTNQPQHF. The CDR3 region has the DNA TGCGCCACCCTTCGGGACATCGGTACCAATCAGCCCCAGCATTTT.